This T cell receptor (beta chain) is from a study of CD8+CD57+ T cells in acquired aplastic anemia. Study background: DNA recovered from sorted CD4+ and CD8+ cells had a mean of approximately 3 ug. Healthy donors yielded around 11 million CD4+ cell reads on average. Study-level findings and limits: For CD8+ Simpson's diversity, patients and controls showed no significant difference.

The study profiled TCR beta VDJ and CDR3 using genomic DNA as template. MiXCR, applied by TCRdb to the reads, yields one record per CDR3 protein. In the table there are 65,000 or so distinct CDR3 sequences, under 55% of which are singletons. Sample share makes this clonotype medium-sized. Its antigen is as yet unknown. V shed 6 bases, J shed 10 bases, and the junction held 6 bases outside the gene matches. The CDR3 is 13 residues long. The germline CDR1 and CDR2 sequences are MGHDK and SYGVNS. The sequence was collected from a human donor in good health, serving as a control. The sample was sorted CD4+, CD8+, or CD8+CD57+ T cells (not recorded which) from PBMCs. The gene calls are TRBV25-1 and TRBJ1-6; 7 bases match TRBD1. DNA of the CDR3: TGTGCCAGCAGGGGGACAGTGAACTCACCCCTCCACTTT. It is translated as CASRGTVNSPLHF.